The following is a T cell receptor (beta chain) sequence with its context. Data came from immunoSEQ multiplex PCR; TCRdb stores just in-frame clones and leaves some out. The table records nearly 250,000 clones, roughly 82% of them present only once. These data come from a study of blood T cell repertoires in COVID-19. Germline CDR1 reads SGHNT; CDR2 reads YYREEE (reference sequence). The CDR3 runs 18 residues. The trim removed 4 bases at V and 6 bases at J, leaving 18 bases unmatched. Clinical history reported by participants formed the basis on which cohorts were assigned. Symptom resolution, clearance, or two negative PCRs marked donors in Cohort 3 as recovered.

Sequencing was performed on PBMCs or T cells enriched from blood (not recorded which). The TCR was taken from a woman between 45 and 65 years old who had recovered from COVID-19. V is TRBV5-4 and J is TRBJ2-3; 9 bases align to TRBD1. CDR3 region: CASSPMGTGNRGGDTQYF. CDR3 DNA sequence: TGTGCCAGCAGCCCAATGGGGACAGGGAATCGAGGAGGTGATACGCAGTATTTT.